This T cell receptor (beta chain) was recovered during a study of blood T cell repertoires in COVID-19. Across the whole study: Spain, Italy and the United States supplied samples that represented acute and convalescent COVID-19.

CDR3 length equals 14 residues. CDR1 and CDR2 (germline): LGHNA, YNFKEQ. V lost 1 base and J lost 5, with 9 bases in between. The repertoire was sequenced with immunoSEQ multiplex PCR; TCRdb's copy has only in-frame clones and lacks some. The sample records 25,000 to 30,000 clones, 80% to 90% being singletons. This clonotype was obtained from a human donor in a cohort sampled during active COVID-19. The rearrangement joins TRBV4-2 to TRBJ2-1; D might be TRBD1 (6 bases). Sequencing was performed on peripheral blood. The CDR3 DNA follows: TGTGCCAGCAGCCAAGTAGGGGGAAACAATGAGCAGTTCTTC. Translation gives CASSQVGGNNEQFF.